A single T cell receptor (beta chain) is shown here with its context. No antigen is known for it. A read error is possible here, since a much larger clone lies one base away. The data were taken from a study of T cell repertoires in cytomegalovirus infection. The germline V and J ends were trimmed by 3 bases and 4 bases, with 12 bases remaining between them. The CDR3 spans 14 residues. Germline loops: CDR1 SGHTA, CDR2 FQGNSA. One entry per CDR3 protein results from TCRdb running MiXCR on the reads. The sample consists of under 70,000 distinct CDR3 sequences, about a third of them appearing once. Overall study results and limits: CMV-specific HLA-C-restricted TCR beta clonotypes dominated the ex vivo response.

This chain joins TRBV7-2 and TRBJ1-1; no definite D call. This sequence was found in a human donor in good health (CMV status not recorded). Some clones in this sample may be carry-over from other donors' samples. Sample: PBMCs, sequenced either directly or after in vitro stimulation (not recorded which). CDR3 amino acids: CASSFLGWVTEAFF. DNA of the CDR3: TGTGCCAGCAGCTTTCTGGGCTGGGTCACTGAAGCTTTCTTT.